Included here is one TCR beta chain sequence, with context. V shed 3 bases and J 7 bases; nucleotides not matched to a gene: 6. The CDR3 contains 13 residues. Per germline, CDR1 MNHEY and CDR2 SMNVEV (reference sequence). The table came from immunoSEQ multiplex PCR; TCRdb's copy has only in-frame clones and leaves some out. Of tens of thousands of clones in the sample, roughly 94% were seen once. The sample comes from a study of blood T cell repertoires in COVID-19. The chain is built from TRBV27 and TRBJ2-7; 7 bases fit TRBD1. The TCR comes from a man in his 70s with active COVID-19. Sequences were obtained from peripheral blood. CDR3 loop: CASSFGTVSEQYF. The CDR3 DNA reads TGTGCCAGCAGTTTTGGGACAGTGTCGGAGCAGTACTTC.